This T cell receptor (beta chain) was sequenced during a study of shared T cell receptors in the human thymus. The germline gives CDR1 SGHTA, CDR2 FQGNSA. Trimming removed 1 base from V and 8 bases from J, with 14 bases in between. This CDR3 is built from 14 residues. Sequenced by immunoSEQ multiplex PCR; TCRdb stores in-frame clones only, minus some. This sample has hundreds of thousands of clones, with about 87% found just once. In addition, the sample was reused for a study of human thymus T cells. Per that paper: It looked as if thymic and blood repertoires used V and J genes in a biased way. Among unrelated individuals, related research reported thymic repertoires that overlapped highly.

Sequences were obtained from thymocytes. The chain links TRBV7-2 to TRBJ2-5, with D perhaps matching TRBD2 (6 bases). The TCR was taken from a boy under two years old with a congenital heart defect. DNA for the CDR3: TGTGCCAGCAGCTTAGGCGGGACTCCCTATACCCAGTACTTC. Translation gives CASSLGGTPYTQYF.